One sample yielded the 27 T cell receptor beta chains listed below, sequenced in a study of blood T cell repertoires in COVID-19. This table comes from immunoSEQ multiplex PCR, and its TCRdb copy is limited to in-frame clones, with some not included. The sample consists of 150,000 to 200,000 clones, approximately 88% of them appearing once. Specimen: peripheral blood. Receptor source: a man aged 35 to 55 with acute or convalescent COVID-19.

The CDR3 DNA is TGTGCCAGCAGCTTGGAGGGACAGCTCACTTTCTTT. Its translation is CASSLEGQLTFF. This rearrangement joins TRBV5-4 to TRBJ1-1, with 7 bases fitting TRBD1. With 0 bases clipped from V and 12 bases from J, the junction kept 5 bases outside the gene matches. Germline V gene lookup returns CDR1 SGHNT and CDR2 YYREEE (reference sequence). The CDR3 loop spans 12 amino acids.

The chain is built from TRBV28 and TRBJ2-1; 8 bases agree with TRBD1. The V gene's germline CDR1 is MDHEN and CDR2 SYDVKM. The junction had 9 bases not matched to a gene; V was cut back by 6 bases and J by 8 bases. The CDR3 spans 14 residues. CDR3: CASRGAGGPHEQFF. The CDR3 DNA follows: TGTGCCAGCAGGGGGGCAGGGGGCCCCCATGAGCAGTTCTTC. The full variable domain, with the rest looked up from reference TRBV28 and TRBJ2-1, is DVKVTQSSRYLVKRTGEKVFLECVQDMDHENMFWYRQDPGLGLRLIYFSYDVKMKEKGDIPEGYSVSREKKERFSLILESASTNQTSMYLCASRGAGGPHEQFFGPGTRLTVL.

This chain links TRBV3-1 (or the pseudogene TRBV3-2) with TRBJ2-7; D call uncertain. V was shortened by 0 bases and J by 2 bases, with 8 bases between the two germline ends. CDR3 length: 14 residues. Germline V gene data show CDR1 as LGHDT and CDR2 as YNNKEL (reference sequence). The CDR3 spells CASSQDIGAYEQYF. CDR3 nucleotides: TGTGCCAGCAGCCAAGATATAGGAGCCTACGAGCAGTACTTC.

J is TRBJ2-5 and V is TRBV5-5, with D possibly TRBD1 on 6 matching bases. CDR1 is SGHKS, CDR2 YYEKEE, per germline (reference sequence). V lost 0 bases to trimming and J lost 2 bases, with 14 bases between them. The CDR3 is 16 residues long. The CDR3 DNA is TGTGCCAGCAGCTTGGCCGAGACAACAGGGCAAGAGACCCAGTACTTC. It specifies CASSLAETTGQETQYF.

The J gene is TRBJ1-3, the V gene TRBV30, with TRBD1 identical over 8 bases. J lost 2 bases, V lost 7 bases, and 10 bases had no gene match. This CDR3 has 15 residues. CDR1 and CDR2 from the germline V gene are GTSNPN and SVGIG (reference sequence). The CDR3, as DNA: TGTGCCTTCAATTATGGACAGGGTGCTGGAAACACCATATATTTT. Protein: CAFNYGQGAGNTIYF.

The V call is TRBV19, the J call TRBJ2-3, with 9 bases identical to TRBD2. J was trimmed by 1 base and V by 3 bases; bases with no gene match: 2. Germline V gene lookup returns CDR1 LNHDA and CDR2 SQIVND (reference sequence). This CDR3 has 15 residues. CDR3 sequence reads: CASSMRGGGTDTQYF. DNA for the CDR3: TGTGCCAGTAGTATGCGGGGGGGTGGCACAGATACGCAGTATTTT.

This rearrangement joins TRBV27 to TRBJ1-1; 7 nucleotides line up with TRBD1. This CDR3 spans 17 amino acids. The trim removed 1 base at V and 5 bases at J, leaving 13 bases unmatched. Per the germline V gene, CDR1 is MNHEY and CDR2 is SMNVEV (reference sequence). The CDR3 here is CASSLWASRQGRTEAFF. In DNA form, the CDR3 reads TGTGCCAGCAGTTTATGGGCCTCCCGACAGGGTAGGACTGAAGCTTTCTTT.

The CDR3 protein is CASSFGGNRGLNTEAFF. The CDR3, as DNA: TGTGCCAGCAGCTTCGGAGGAAACAGGGGACTGAACACTGAAGCTTTCTTT. This chain links TRBV7-9 with TRBJ1-1; 7 nucleotides match TRBD1. V trimming: 3 bases; J trimming: 0 bases; junction bases outside the gene matches: 10. CDR1 and CDR2 from the germline V gene are SEHNR and FQNEAQ (reference sequence). The CDR3 extends over 17 amino acids. Full variable domain (outside the CDR3, taken from reference TRBV7-9 and TRBJ1-1): DTGVSQNPRHKITKRGQNVTFRCDPISEHNRLYWYRQTLGQGPEFLTYFQNEAQLEKSRLLSDRFSAERPKGSFSTLEIQRTEQGDSAMYLCASSFGGNRGLNTEAFFGQGTRLTVV.

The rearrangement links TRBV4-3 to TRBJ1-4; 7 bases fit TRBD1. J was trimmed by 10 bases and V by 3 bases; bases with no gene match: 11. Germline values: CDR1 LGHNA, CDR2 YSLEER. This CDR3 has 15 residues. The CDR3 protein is CASSQGQPQRGKLFF. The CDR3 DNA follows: TGCGCCAGCAGCCAGGGACAGCCACAAAGGGGAAAACTGTTTTTT.

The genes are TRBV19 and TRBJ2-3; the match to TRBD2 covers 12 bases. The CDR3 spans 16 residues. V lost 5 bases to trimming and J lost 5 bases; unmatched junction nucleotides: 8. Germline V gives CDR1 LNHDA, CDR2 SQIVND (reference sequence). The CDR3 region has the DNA TGTGCCAGTAGTTCCCCAGCTAGCGGGGGGGAAGATACGCAGTATTTT. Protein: CASSSPASGGEDTQYF.

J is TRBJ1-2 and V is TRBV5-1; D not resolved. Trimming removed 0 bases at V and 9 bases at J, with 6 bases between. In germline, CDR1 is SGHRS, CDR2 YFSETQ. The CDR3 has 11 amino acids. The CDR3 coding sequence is TGCGCCAGCAGCTTGGGTGACAGCTACACCTTC. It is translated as CASSLGDSYTF.

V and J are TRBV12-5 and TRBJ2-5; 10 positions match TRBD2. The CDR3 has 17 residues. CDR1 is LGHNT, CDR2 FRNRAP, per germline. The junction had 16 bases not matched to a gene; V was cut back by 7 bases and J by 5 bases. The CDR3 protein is CASAPSGGAFVDETQYF. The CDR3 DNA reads TGTGCTAGTGCCCCCAGCGGGGGGGCCTTCGTTGACGAGACCCAGTACTTC.

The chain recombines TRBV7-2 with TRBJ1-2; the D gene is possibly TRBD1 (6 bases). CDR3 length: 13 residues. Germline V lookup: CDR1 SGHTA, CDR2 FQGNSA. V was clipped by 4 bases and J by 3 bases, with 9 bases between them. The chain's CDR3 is CASSSGQHYGYTF. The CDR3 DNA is TGTGCCAGCAGCTCCGGACAGCACTATGGCTACACCTTC.

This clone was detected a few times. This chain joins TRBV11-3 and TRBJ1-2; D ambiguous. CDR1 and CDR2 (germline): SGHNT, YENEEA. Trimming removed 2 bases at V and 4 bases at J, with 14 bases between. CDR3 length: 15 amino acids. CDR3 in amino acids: CASSLPRPGGYGYTF. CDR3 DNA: TGTGCCAGCAGCTTACCCCGTCCCGGTGGCTATGGCTACACCTTC.

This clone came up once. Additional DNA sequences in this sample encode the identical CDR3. The CDR3 here is CASSVDRNTEAFF. CDR3 coding DNA: TGTGCCAGCAGCGTTGACAGGAACACTGAAGCTTTCTTT. The chain combines TRBV7-2 with TRBJ1-1, with D tentatively TRBD1 (5 bases). Trimming took off 5 bases at V and 1 base at J, with 8 bases between the two ends. The length of the CDR3 is 13 residues. Looked up from germline, CDR1 is SGHTA and CDR2 is FQGNSA.

In DNA, the CDR3 is TGCGCCAGCAGCCACACCCGGGACAGGGCGTCTGTAGCCAAAAACATTCAGTACTTC. It codes for CASSHTRDRASVAKNIQYF. This sequence joins TRBV4-1 and TRBJ2-4, with 9 bases that match TRBD1. Germline-derived CDR1 and CDR2 are MGHRA and YSYEKL. The CDR3 consists of 19 residues. With V trimmed by 3 bases and J by 0 bases, 12 bases remained unmatched.

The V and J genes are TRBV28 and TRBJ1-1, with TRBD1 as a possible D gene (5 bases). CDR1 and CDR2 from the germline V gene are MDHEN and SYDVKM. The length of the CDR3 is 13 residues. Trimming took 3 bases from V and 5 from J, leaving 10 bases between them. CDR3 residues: CASSFFRETEAFF. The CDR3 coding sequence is TGTGCCAGCAGTTTTTTCAGGGAAACTGAAGCTTTCTTT.

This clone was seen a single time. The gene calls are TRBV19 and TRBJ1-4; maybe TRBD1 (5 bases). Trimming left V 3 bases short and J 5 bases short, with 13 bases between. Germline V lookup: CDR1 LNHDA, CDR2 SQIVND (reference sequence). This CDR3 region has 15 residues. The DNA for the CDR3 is TGTGCCAGTAGTATTCTTGGACAAACAAATGAAAAACTGTTTTTT. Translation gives CASSILGQTNEKLFF.

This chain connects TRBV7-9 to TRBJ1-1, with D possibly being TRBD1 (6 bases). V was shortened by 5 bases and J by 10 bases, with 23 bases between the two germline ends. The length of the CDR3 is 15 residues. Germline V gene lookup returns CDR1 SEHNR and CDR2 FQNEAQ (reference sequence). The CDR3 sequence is CASSPSLQQGYVAFF. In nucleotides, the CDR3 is TGTGCCAGCAGCCCATCCTTGCAACAGGGATACGTAGCTTTCTTT.

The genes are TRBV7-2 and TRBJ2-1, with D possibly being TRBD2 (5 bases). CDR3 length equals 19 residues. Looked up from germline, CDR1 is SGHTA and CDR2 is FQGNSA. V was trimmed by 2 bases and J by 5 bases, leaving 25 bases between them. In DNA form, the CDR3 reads TGTGCCAGCAGCTTATATTTTAGGGAGAGGACTCTCGGTCACAATGAGCAGTTCTTC. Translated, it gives CASSLYFRERTLGHNEQFF. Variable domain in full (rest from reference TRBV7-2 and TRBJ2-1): GAGVSQSPSNKVTEKGKDVELRCDPISGHTALYWYRQSLGQGLEFLIYFQGNSAPDKSGLPSDRFSAERTGGSVSTLTIQRTQQEDSAVYLCASSLYFRERTLGHNEQFFGPGTRLTVL.

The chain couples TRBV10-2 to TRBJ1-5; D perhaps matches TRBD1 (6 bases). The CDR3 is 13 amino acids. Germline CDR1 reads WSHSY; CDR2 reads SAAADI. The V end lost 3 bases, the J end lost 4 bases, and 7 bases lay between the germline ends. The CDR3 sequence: CASSDQGNQPQHF. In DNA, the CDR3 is TGCGCCAGCAGTGATCAGGGGAATCAGCCCCAGCATTTT.

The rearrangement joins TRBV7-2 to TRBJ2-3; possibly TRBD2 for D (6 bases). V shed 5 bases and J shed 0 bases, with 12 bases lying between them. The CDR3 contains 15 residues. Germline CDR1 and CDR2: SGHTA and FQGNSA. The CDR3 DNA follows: TGTGCCAGCAGCCTCGGGGACTTTAGCACAGATACGCAGTATTTT. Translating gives CASSLGDFSTDTQYF.

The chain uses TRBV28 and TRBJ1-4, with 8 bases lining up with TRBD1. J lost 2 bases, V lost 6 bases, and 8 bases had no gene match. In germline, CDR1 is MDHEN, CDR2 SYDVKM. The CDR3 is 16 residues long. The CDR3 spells CASRGTGVNTNEKLFF. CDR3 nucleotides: TGTGCCAGCAGAGGGACAGGTGTGAATACTAATGAAAAACTGTTTTTT.

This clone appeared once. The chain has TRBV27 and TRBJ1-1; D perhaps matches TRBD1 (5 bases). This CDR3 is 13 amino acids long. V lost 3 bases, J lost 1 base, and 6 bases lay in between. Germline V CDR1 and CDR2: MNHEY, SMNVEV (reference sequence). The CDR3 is CASSFGGNTEAFF. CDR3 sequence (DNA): TGTGCCAGCAGTTTCGGGGGGAACACTGAAGCTTTCTTT.

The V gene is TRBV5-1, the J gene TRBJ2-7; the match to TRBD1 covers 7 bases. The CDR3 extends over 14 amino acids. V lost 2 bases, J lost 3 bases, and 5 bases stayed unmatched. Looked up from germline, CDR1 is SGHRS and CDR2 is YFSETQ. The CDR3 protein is CASSFGDRIYEQYF. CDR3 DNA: TGCGCCAGCAGCTTTGGGGACAGAATCTACGAGCAGTACTTC.

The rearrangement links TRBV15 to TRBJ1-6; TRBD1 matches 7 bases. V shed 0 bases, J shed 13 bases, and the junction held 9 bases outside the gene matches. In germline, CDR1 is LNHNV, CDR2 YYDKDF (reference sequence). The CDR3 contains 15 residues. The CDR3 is CATSRDWGTAGPLHF. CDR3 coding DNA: TGTGCCACCAGCAGAGATTGGGGGACAGCCGGTCCCCTCCACTTT.

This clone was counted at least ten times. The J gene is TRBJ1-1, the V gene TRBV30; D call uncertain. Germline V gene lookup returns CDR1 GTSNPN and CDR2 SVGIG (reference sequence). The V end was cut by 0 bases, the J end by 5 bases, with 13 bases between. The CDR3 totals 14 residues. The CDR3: CAWSVGWGGTEAFF. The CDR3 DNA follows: TGTGCCTGGAGTGTAGGGTGGGGAGGGACTGAAGCTTTCTTT.